The next 18 T cell receptor beta chains were all read from a single sample in a study of blood T cell repertoires in COVID-19. Clones were sequenced by immunoSEQ multiplex PCR, and TCRdb holds only the in-frame ones, with some missing. Of some 190,000 clones listed, under 90% were seen once; the top ten hold 15% to 20%. Sequencing was performed on peripheral blood. These receptors all come from a person aged 70 to 80 with COVID-19, enrolled during active disease.

The rearrangement joins TRBV5-6 to TRBJ1-5; 8 bases fit TRBD1. Trimming took 4 bases from V and 0 from J; bases not matched to a gene: 3. Germline V CDR1 and CDR2: SGHDT, YYEEEE. CDR3 length: 15 amino acids. The CDR3 nucleotides are TGTGCCAGCAGCCCCACAGGGGGTAGCAATCAGCCCCAGCATTTT. Amino acid sequence: CASSPTGGSNQPQHF.

The chain employs TRBV19 and TRBJ1-1, with 7 positions matching TRBD1. The CDR3 has 14 residues. In germline, CDR1 is LNHDA, CDR2 SQIVND (reference sequence). V was pared by 7 bases and J by 0 bases, with 5 bases of the junction left unmatched. This chain's CDR3 is CASKGQQMNTEAFF. CDR3 coding DNA: TGTGCCAGTAAGGGACAGCAAATGAACACTGAAGCTTTCTTT.

The chain combines TRBV6-6 with TRBJ2-7; the D gene is possibly TRBD2 (6 bases). This CDR3 has 15 residues. The V end lost 6 bases, the J end lost 3 bases, and 18 bases lay between the germline ends. The germline V gene encodes CDR1 MNHNY and CDR2 SVGAGI (reference sequence). The CDR3 DNA reads TGTGCCAGCAGCCCGGGGGTAGCTGCACGCTACGAGCAGTACTTC. The encoded protein is CASSPGVAARYEQYF.

This clone was counted only a few times. Here the CDR3 DNA reads TGTGCCAGTAGGATGACAGGGGCGAACACTGAAGCTTTCTTT. Translated, it gives CASRMTGANTEAFF. The chain joins TRBV19 to TRBJ1-1; TRBD1 matches 8 bases. The germline CDR1 and CDR2 sequences are LNHDA and SQIVND (reference sequence). The CDR3 sequence is 14 residues long. V was clipped by 6 bases and J by 1 base; unmatched bases: 4.

The J gene is TRBJ2-3, the V gene TRBV7-8; 7 nucleotides line up with TRBD1. This CDR3 has 16 residues. J gave up 0 bases and V 4 bases, and 7 bases lay outside the gene matches. Germline lookup yields CDR1 SGHVS and CDR2 FQNEAQ. The CDR3 here is CASSWDRTASTDTQYF. In DNA form, the CDR3 reads TGTGCCAGCAGCTGGGACAGAACCGCTAGCACAGATACGCAGTATTTT.

The rearrangement joins TRBV2 to TRBJ2-2, with D maybe TRBD1 (6 bases). V was clipped by 4 bases and J by 5 bases, with 11 bases between them. The CDR3 is made up of 14 amino acids. Germline V gene lookup returns CDR1 SNHLY and CDR2 FYNNEI. CDR3 sequence reads: CASSGQALTGELFF. Here the CDR3 DNA reads TGTGCCAGCAGTGGACAGGCTCTTACCGGGGAGCTGTTTTTT.

This chain joins TRBV29-1 and TRBJ2-7, with TRBD2 as a possible D gene (6 bases). CDR1 and CDR2 (germline): SQVTM, ANQGSEA. CDR3 length equals 13 residues. V gave up 5 bases and J gave up 10 bases, with 21 bases separating them. For the CDR3, the DNA is TGCAGCGTTTTGGCGGGGCTTACGGATTTACAGTACTTC. This encodes CSVLAGLTDLQYF.

In its sample, this clone was seen once. V and J are TRBV10-3 and TRBJ1-1; no definite D call. From germline, CDR1 is ENHRY and CDR2 SYGVKD. The V end lost 6 bases, the J end lost 0 bases, and 11 bases lay between the germline ends. The CDR3 loop spans 14 amino acids. CDR3 coding DNA: TGTGCCATCAGCCCGGGGTCTATGAACACTGAAGCTTTCTTT. Translating it yields CAISPGSMNTEAFF.

V gene TRBV6-2 or TRBV6-3 combines with J gene TRBJ1-5; TRBD1 matches 8 bases. There are 16 residues in the CDR3. The germline CDR1 and CDR2 sequences are MNHEY and SVGEGT. V was clipped by 0 bases and J by 4 bases; unmatched bases: 5. Written as DNA, the CDR3 is TGTGCCAGCAGTTACTCCCAGGGGGCTAGTAATCAGCCCCAGCATTTT. Translation: CASSYSQGASNQPQHF.

The rearrangement joins TRBV28 to TRBJ1-3; no firm D call. Germline-derived CDR1 and CDR2 are MDHEN and SYDVKM. The CDR3 totals 14 residues. Trimming stripped 2 bases from V and 3 bases from J, with 8 bases between. The CDR3 loop reads CASSLAGFGNTIYF. The CDR3 DNA reads as TGTGCCAGCAGTTTAGCGGGATTTGGAAACACCATATATTTT.

The CDR3 DNA reads as TGCGCCAGCAGCCAAGGGGCAGGGAGAAACACCATATATTTT. Amino acid sequence: CASSQGAGRNTIYF. The chain combines TRBV4-1 with TRBJ1-3, with a tentative D call TRBD1 (5 bases). CDR1 and CDR2 from the germline V gene are MGHRA and YSYEKL. V was clipped by 1 base and J by 5 bases, with 9 bases between them. This CDR3 has 14 amino acids.

This chain links TRBV13 with TRBJ1-3; perhaps TRBD1 as D (6 bases). Germline V gives CDR1 PRHDT, CDR2 FYEKMQ (reference sequence). V dropped 4 bases and J dropped 0 bases, with 16 bases sitting between them. The CDR3 consists of 17 residues. Here the CDR3 reads CASSSLRGGNSGNTIYF. The DNA of the CDR3 is TGTGCCAGCAGCTCCTTAAGGGGGGGAAACTCTGGAAACACCATATATTTT.

The gene calls are TRBV7-2 and TRBJ1-5; 7 bases fit TRBD1. V lost 1 base to trimming and J lost 0 bases; unmatched junction nucleotides: 3. The CDR3 sequence is 16 residues long. Germline V gene data show CDR1 as SGHTA and CDR2 as FQGNSA. CDR3 loop: CASSLDNRGSNQPQHF. DNA of the CDR3: TGTGCCAGCAGCTTAGATAACAGGGGTAGCAATCAGCCCCAGCATTTT.

This chain uses TRBV7-2 with TRBJ2-6; a weak D match, TRBD1 (6 bases). Germline loops: CDR1 SGHTA, CDR2 FQGNSA. V was pared by 1 base and J by 4 bases, with 14 bases between. The CDR3 extends over 17 amino acids. Here the CDR3 reads CASSLVLGAPGANVLTF. The CDR3 DNA sequence: TGTGCCAGCAGCTTAGTTCTGGGGGCGCCCGGGGCCAACGTCCTGACTTTC. The full variable domain, with the rest looked up from reference TRBV7-2 and TRBJ2-6, is GAGVSQSPSNKVTEKGKDVELRCDPISGHTALYWYRQSLGQGLEFLIYFQGNSAPDKSGLPSDRFSAERTGGSVSTLTIQRTQQEDSAVYLCASSLVLGAPGANVLTFGAGSRLTVL.

The chain is built from TRBV6-5 and TRBJ1-6; D possibly corresponds to TRBD1 (6 bases). V shed 6 bases and J shed 7 bases, with 13 bases lying between them. Per germline, CDR1 MNHEY and CDR2 SVGAGI. This CDR3 region has 14 residues. CDR3: CASRLTGSNSPLHF. The CDR3, as DNA: TGTGCCAGCAGATTGACAGGCTCGAATTCACCCCTCCACTTT.

The chain employs TRBV28 and TRBJ1-3; D remains unclear. Trimming shortened V by 6 bases and J by 4 bases, and 10 bases separated the two germline ends. The CDR3 sequence is 13 residues long. CDR1 is MDHEN, CDR2 SYDVKM, per germline. The CDR3 sequence: CASSARPGNTIYF. The CDR3 DNA reads TGTGCCAGCAGCGCCAGGCCAGGAAACACCATATATTTT.

The genes are TRBV15 and TRBJ2-1; TRBD2 matches 10 bases. CDR1 is LNHNV and CDR2 is YYDKDF in the germline V gene (reference sequence). CDR3 length: 17 residues. The ends lost 6 bases at V and 4 bases at J; junction bases unmatched: 12. For the CDR3, the DNA is TGTGCCACCAGGCTAGCGGGAGCGGCTAGCCCATACAATGAGCAGTTCTTC. It is translated as CATRLAGAASPYNEQFF.

Here the CDR3 reads CASSQGTRGDTQYF. The CDR3 region has the DNA TGTGCCAGCAGCCAAGGGACCCGGGGAGATACGCAGTATTTT. This sequence joins TRBV4-2 and TRBJ2-3, with D tentatively TRBD2 (5 bases). Germline V gives CDR1 LGHNA, CDR2 YNFKEQ. The CDR3 runs to 14 residues. V shed 1 base and J shed 5 bases, with 10 bases lying between them.